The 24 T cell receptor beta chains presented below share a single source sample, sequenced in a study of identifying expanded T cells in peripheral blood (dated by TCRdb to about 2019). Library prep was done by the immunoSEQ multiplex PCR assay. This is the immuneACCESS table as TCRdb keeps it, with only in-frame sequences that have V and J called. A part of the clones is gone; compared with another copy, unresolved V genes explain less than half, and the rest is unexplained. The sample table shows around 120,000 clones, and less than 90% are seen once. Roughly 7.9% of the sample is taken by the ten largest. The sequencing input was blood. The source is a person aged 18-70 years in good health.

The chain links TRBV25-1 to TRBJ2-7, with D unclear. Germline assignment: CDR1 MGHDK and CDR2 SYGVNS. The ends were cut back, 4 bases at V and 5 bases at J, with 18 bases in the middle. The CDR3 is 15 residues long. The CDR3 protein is CASSAPGRGLDEQYF. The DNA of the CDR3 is TGTGCCAGCAGTGCACCCGGAAGAGGTTTGGACGAGCAGTACTTC.

CDR3: CASSPTGGSTGELFF. The CDR3 nucleotides are TGTGCCAGCAGCCCAACGGGGGGTAGCACCGGGGAGCTGTTTTTT. V and J are TRBV5-5 and TRBJ2-2; the match to TRBD2 covers 7 bases. This CDR3 contains 15 residues. Germline loops: CDR1 SGHKS, CDR2 YYEKEE (reference sequence). V was clipped by 4 bases and J by 4 bases; unmatched bases: 7.

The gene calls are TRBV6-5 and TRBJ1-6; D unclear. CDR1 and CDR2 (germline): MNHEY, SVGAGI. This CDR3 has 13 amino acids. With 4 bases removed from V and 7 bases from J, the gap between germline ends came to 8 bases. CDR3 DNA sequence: TGTGCCAGCAGTTGGCGGGTAAATTCACCCCTCCACTTT. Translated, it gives CASSWRVNSPLHF.

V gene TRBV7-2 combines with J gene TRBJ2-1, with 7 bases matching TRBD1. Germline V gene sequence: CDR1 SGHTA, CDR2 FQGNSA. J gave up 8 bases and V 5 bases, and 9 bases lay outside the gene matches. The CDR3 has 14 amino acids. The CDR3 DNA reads TGTGCCAGCAGCGGGCAAGGACAGGTCTATGAGCAGTTCTTC. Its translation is CASSGQGQVYEQFF.

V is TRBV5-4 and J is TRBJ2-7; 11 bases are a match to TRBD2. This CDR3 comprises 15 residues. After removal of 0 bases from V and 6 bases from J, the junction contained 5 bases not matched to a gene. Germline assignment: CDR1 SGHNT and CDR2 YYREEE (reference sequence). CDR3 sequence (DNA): TGTGCCAGCAGCTTGGTTCTAGCGGGAGGATCCGAGCAGTACTTC. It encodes CASSLVLAGGSEQYF.

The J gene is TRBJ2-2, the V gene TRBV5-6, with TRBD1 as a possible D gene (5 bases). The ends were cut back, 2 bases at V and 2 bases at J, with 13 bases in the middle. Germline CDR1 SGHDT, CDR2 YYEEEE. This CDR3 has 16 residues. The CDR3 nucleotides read TGTGCCAGCAGCTTTATAGGGGCACCTAACACCGGGGAGCTGTTTTTT. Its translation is CASSFIGAPNTGELFF.

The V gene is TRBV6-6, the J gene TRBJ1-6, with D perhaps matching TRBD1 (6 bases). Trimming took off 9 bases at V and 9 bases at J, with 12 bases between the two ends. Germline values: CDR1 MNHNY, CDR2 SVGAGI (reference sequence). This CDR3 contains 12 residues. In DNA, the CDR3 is TGTGCCAGTGGGGGGGCAGGTTCACCCCTCCACTTT. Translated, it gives CASGGAGSPLHF.

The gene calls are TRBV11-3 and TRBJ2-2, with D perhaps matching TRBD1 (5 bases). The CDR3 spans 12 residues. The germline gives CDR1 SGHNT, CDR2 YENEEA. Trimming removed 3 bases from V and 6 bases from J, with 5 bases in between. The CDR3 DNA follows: TGTGCCAGCAGCTTGGGGCCCGGGGAGCTGTTTTTT. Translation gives CASSLGPGELFF.

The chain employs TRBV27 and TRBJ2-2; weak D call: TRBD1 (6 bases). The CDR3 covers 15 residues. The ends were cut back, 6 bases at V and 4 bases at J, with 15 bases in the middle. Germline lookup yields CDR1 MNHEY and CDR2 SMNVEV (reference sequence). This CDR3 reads CASRLLTGSTGELFF. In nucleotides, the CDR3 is TGTGCCAGCAGACTATTGACAGGATCCACCGGGGAGCTGTTTTTT.

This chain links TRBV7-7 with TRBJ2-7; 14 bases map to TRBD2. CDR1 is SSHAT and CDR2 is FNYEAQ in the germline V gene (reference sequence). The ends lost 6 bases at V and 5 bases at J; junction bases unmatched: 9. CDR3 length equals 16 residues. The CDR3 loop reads CASSSRTSGRINEQYF. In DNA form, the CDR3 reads TGTGCCAGCAGTTCCCGGACTAGCGGGAGGATCAACGAGCAGTACTTC.

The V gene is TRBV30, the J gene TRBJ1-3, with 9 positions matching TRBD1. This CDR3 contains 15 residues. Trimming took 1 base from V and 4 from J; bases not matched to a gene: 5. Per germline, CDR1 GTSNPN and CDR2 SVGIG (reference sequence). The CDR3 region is CAWSGGTGRGNTIYF. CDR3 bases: TGTGCCTGGAGTGGGGGGACAGGGCGCGGAAACACCATATATTTT.

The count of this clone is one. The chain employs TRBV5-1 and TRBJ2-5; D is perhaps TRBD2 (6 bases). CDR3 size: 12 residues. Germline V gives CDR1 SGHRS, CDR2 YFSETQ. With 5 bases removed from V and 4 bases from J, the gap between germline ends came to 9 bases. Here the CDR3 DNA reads TGCGCCAGCAGGCTGGAGGGAGAGACCCAGTACTTC. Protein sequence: CASRLEGETQYF.

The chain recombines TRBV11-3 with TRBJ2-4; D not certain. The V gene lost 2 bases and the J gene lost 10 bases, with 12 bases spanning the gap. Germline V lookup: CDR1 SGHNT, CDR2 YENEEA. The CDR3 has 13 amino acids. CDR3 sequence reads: CASSLRSWEIQYF. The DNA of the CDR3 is TGTGCCAGCAGCTTAAGGAGCTGGGAAATTCAGTACTTC.

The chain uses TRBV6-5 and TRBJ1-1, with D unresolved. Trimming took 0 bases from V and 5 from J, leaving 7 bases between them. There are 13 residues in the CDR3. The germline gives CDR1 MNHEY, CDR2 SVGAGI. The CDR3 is CASSYSGWTEAFF. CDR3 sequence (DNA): TGTGCCAGCAGTTACTCCGGATGGACTGAAGCTTTCTTT.

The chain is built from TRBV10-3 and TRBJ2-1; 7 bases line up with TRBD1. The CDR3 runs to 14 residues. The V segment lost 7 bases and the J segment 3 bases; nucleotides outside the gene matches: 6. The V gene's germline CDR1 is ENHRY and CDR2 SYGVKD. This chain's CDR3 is CAIKGTDNYNEQFF. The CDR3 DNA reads TGTGCCATCAAGGGGACAGACAACTACAATGAGCAGTTCTTC.

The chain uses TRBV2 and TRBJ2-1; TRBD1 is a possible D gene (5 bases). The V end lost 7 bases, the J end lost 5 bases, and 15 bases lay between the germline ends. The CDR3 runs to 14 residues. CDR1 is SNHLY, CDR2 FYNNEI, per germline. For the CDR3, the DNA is TGTGCCAGCATCCTAGGGGCAGGAAACAATGAGCAGTTCTTC. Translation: CASILGAGNNEQFF.

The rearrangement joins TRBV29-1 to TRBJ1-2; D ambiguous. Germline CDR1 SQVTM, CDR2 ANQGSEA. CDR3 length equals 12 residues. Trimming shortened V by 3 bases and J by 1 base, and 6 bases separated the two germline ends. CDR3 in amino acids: CSVDTVNYGYTF. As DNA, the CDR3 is TGCAGCGTTGATACCGTTAACTATGGCTACACCTTC.

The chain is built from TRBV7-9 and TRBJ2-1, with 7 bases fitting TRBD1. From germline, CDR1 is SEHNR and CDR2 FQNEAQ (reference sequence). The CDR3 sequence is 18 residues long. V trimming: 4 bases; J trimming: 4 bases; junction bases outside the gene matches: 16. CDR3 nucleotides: TGTGCCAGCAGCTCAGACGGGACAGTCGCGTTTATTTACAATGAGCAGTTCTTC. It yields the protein CASSSDGTVAFIYNEQFF.

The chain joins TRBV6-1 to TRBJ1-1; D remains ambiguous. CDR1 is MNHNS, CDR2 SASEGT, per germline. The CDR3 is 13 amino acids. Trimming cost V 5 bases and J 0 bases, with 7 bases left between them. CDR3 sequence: CASSLTLNTEAFF. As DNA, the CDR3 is TGTGCCAGCAGTCTTACCTTGAACACTGAAGCTTTCTTT.

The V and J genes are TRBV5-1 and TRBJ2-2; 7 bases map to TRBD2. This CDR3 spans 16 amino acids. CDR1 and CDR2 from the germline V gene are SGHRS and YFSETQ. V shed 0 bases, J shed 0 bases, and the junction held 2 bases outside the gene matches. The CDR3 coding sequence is TGCGCCAGCAGCTTGGCCGGGGGGTCGAACACCGGGGAGCTGTTTTTT. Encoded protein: CASSLAGGSNTGELFF.

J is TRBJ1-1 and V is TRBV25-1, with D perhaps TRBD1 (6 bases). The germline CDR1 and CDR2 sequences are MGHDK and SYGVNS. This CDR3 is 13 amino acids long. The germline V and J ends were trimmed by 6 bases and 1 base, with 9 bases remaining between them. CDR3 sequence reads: CASSLTGNTEAFF. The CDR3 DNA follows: TGTGCCAGCAGCCTGACAGGGAACACTGAAGCTTTCTTT.

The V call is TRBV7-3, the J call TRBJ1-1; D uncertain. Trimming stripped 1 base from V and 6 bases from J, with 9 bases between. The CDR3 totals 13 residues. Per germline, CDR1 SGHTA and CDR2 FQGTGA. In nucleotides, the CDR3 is TGTGCCAGCAGCTTAAGCACCTCGGCTGAAGCTTTCTTT. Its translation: CASSLSTSAEAFF.

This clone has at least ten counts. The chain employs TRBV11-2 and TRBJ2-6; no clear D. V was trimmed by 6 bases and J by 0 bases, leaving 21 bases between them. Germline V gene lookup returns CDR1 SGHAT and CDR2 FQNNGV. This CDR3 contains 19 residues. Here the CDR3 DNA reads TGTGCCAGCAGTCCCGTCATTACTCTTCGCCCCTCTGGGGCCAACGTCCTGACTTTC. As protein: CASSPVITLRPSGANVLTF.

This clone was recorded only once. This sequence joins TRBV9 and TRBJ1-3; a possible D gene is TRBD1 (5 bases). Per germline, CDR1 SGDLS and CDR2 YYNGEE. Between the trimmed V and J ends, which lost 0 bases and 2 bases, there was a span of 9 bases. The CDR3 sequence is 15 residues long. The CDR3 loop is CASSVVWGAGNTIYF. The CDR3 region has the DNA TGTGCCAGCAGCGTAGTCTGGGGGGCTGGAAACACCATATATTTT.